This T cell receptor (beta chain) was recorded in a study of regulatory T cells in long-lasting Graves disease. General study findings and limits: Preferential use of TRBV28, TRBJ1-2 and TRBJ2-5 was seen in persistent disease.

Relying on iRepertoire HTBI primers and Arm-PCR of CDR3 regions, the team built TCR beta libraries. TCRdb used MiXCR to reprocess the multiplex PCR reads, holding one entry per CDR3 protein. The repertoire holds 350,000 to 500,000 distinct CDR3 sequences, with less than 20% as singletons. Germline CDR1 reads MNHNS; CDR2 reads SASEGT. Germline trimming cut 11 bases from V and 6 bases from J; bases unmatched to any gene: 18. This CDR3 is built from 16 residues. Time point: newly diagnosed GD, antithyroid drugs for less than 3 months. TCR sequences were obtained from RNA taken from PBMCs. Staff drew about 8.9 milliliters of peripheral blood into EDTA tubes. This clonotype was seen more than once but under ten times. The antigen is not known. These same data were also listed under a study on T cells in Graves' hyperthyroidism and ophthalmopathy. That investigation notes: Clinical symptoms, serum thyroxine and TRAb, thyroid ultrasound and orbital computed tomography together formed the diagnostic basis.

The sequencing used peripheral blood mononuclear cells (PBMCs), collected at new diagnosis, from a patient treated with antithyroid drugs. This receptor was obtained from a young woman with Graves disease. The chain has TRBV6-1 and TRBJ1-1, with TRBD1 matching 10 bases. CDR3 nucleotides: TGTGCCCCCAGGTCCCCGGACAGGGGGATTGGAGCTGAAGCTTTCTTT. It specifies CAPRSPDRGIGAEAFF.